The 3 T cell receptor beta chains below were found in one sample sequenced in a study of shared clonotypes between healthy human individuals. TCRdb's copy holds only in-frame clones and misses some; the assay was immunoSEQ multiplex PCR. The table has around 1,100,000 clones, 70% to 80% seen once. The sequencing input was memory CD4+ T cells from PBMCs. Subset reported: CD45RA-negative fraction. The receptor set was obtained from a man in his late teens or twenties in good health. Some clones in this sample may be carry-over from other donors' samples.

The DNA for the CDR3 is TGTGCCAGCAGTAGACATACCGGGAACTCAAGAAACACCATATATTTT. This codes for CASSRHTGNSRNTIYF. The gene calls are TRBV28 and TRBJ1-3; unclear D gene. V was pared by 5 bases and J by 5 bases, with 19 bases between. Germline CDR1 and CDR2: MDHEN and SYDVKM. This CDR3 is 16 amino acids long.

The chain links TRBV28 to TRBJ1-1; D uncertain. Germline CDR1 is MDHEN and CDR2 is SYDVKM. Deletions cut 3 bases from V and 8 bases from J, with 10 bases between. This CDR3 is built from 12 residues. The CDR3 spells CASSFRPLEAFF. The CDR3 DNA follows: TGTGCCAGCAGTTTCCGCCCTTTGGAAGCTTTCTTT.

V and J are TRBV7-2 and TRBJ2-2; D is undetermined. This CDR3 has 16 residues. Germline CDR1 SGHTA, CDR2 FQGNSA. The V and J ends lost 1 base and 1 base respectively, with 10 bases between them. The CDR3 DNA reads TGTGCCAGCAGCTTAGTTCGAGCTAGGAACACCGGGGAGCTGTTTTTT. It translates to CASSLVRARNTGELFF.